The entry that follows covers one TCR beta chain sequence. The antigen remains unidentified. These data come from a study of human T cells and chemical hapten exposure. On the study more broadly: Recorded diagnoses among the mostly female patients were alopecia areata, totalis or universalis.

Time point meaning: patch test 3, about 24 weeks after DPC sensitization. Treatment noted: therapeutic diphenylcyclopropenone sensitization with weekly scalp DPC. People who gave samples had alopecia, were 18 to 70 years old, and were suitable for DPC. From the RACE reads, TCRdb called clonotypes with MiXCR, one entry per CDR3 protein. The table has approximately 60,000 distinct CDR3 sequences, roughly 9.6% seen once. Findings of the study overall: Patch test score was positively correlated with the counts of TCRs that had expanded at PT1.

The sequenced sample was whole blood, obtained in connection with sensitization to the hapten diphenylcyclopropenone (DPC). The TCR was taken from a woman aged 25-40 years with alopecia areata. Some clones in this sample may be carry-over from other donors' samples.

DNA of the CDR3: TGTGCCAGCAGCTTAGATGGGGGAGGAGGCATTCAGTACTTC. This gives the protein CASSLDGGGGIQYF. The chain uses TRBV7-2 and TRBJ2-4, with D perhaps matching TRBD2 (6 bases). The V end lost 1 base, the J end lost 9 bases, and 13 bases lay between the germline ends. Germline CDR1 and CDR2: SGHTA and FQGNSA. This CDR3 is built from 14 residues. Full variable domain (missing parts from reference TRBV7-2 and TRBJ2-4): GAGVSQSPSNKVTEKGKDVELRCDPISGHTALYWYRQSLGQGLEFLIYFQGNSAPDKSGLPSDRFSAERTGGSVSTLTIQRTQQEDSAVYLCASSLDGGGGIQYFGAGTRLSVL.